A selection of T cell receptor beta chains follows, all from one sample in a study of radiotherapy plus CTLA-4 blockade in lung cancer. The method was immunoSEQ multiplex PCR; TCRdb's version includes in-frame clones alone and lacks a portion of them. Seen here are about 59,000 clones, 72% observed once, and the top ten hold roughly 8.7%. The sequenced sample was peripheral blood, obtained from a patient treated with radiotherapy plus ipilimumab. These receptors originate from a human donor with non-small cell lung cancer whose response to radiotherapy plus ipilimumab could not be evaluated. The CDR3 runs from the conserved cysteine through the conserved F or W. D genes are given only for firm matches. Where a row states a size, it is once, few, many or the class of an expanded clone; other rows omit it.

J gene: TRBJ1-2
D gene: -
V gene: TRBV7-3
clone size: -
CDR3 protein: CASSLTGVGYTF
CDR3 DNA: TGTGCCAGCAGCTTAACGGGCGTCGGCTACACCTTC

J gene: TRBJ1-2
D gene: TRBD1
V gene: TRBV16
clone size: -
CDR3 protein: CASSQSQATGPSGYTF
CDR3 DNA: TGTGCCAGCAGCCAATCGCAGGCGACAGGGCCCTCTGGCTACACCTTC

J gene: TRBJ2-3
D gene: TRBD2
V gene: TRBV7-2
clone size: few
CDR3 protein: CASSWASGGSTDTQYF
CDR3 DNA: TGTGCCAGCAGCTGGGCCAGCGGGGGGAGCACAGATACGCAGTATTTT

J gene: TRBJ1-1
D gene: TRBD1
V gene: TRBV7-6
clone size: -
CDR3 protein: CASSLGQGAEAFF
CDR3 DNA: TGTGCCAGCAGCTTAGGACAGGGGGCTGAAGCTTTCTTT

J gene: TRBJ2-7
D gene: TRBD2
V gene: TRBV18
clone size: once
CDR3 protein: CASSPLAGGAYEQYF
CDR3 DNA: TGTGCCAGCTCACCCCTAGCGGGAGGCGCCTACGAGCAGTACTTC

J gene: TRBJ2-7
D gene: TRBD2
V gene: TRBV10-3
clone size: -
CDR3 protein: CAISAPSGNVYEQYF
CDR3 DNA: TGTGCCATCAGTGCTCCTAGCGGGAACGTCTACGAGCAGTACTTC

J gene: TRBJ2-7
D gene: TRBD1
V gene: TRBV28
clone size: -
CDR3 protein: CASSSPLRPGQGPYEQYF
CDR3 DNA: TGTGCCAGCAGTTCCCCCCTTCGACCGGGACAGGGCCCCTACGAGCAGTACTTC

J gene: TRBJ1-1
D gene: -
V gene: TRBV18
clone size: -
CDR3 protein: CASSPTPLNTEAFF
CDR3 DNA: TGTGCCAGCTCACCAACACCCTTGAACACTGAAGCTTTCTTT

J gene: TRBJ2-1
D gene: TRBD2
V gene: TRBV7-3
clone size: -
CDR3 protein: CASSLGTSGSNEQFF
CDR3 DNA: TGTGCCAGCAGCCTCGGGACTAGCGGGAGCAATGAGCAGTTCTTC

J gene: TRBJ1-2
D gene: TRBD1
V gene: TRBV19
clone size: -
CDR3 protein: CASSIGGQATNYGYTF
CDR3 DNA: TGTGCCAGTAGTATTGGGGGACAGGCCACTAACTATGGCTACACCTTC

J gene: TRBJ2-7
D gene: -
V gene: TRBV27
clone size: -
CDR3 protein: CASSLSGGLYEQYF
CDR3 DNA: TGTGCCAGCAGTTTATCAGGGGGTTTGTACGAGCAGTACTTC

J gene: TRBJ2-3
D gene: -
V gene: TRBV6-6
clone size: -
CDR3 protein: CASSYSRGGRTDTQYF
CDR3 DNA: TGTGCCAGCAGTTACTCGAGAGGGGGACGCACAGATACGCAGTATTTT

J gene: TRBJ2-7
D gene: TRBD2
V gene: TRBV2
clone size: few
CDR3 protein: CAIQTGGSDYEQYF
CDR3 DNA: TGTGCCATCCAAACCGGGGGGAGCGACTACGAGCAGTACTTC

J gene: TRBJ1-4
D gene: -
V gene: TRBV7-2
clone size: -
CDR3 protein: CASSWRRGEGEKLFF
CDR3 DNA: TGTGCCAGCAGCTGGAGGAGGGGGGAGGGTGAAAAACTGTTTTTT

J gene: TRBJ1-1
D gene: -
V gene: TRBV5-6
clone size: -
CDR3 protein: CASSGAGGRNTEAFF
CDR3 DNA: TGTGCCAGCAGCGGGGCGGGGGGACGGAACACTGAAGCTTTCTTT

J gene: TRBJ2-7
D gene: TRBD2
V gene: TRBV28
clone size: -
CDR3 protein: CASSRSGGEQYF
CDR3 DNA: TGTGCCAGCAGTCGCTCGGGGGGCGAGCAGTACTTC

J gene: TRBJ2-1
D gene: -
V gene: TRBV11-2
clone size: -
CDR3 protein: CASSMVGSSYNEQFF
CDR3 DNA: TGTGCCAGCAGCATGGTTGGTAGCTCCTACAATGAGCAGTTCTTC

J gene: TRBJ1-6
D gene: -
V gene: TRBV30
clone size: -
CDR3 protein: CAWSGLSSYNSPLHF
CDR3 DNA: TGTGCCTGGAGCGGACTTAGCTCCTATAATTCACCCCTCCACTTT

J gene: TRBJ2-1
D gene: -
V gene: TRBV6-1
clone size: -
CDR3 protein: CASSSINEQFF
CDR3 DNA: TGTGCCAGCAGTTCTATTAATGAGCAGTTCTTC

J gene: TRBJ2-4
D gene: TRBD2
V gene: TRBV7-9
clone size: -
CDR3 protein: CANSLDSATSGKNIQYF
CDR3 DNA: TGTGCCAACAGCTTAGACTCCGCTACTAGCGGGAAAAACATTCAGTACTTC